This T cell receptor (beta chain) was retrieved from a study of monozygotic twins with cystic fibrosis (dated by TCRdb to about 2021). With regard to the full study: Barcoded libraries were prepared with around 15 PCR cycles from around 3 micrograms of fragmented DNA. TCR beta repertoires were compared within and between 16 monozygotic twin pairs with cystic fibrosis so that genetic influence on V and J gene usage could be assessed. The cohort included ten female and six male twin pairs, mostly children and adolescents, aged roughly 2.0 to 36.4 years with a median of approximately 8.2 years. On the day of blood sampling, twins were ranked among about 1,100 cohort participants for weight-for-height and for FEVPerc (FEV1 disease centile). Data for three of the twin pairs had previously been reported in another context.

About this clone itself: Its antigen is unknown. The input lacks base qualities; no much larger clone sits a single base away.

The full study reports these points: Nucleotide-identical clonotype sharing was significantly higher within monozygotic CF twin pairs than between unrelated CF individuals (P = 0.000026, Mann-Whitney). The cohort was small, and the number of shared CDR3s showed no association with age, concordance or disease severity. Simpson clonality was generally low (median about 0.0087), which suggests a naive-dominated repertoire, and clonality was higher in the most severely affected patients. The greatest similarity to the co-twin was observed for V gene usage in 13 of 16 pairs and for J usage in 8 of 16 pairs, which suggested genetic constraints.

The germline V gene supplies CDR1 SQVTM and CDR2 ANQGSEA. V was cut back by 5 bases and J by 3 bases, leaving a gap of 11 bases between them. Taken from cysteine to phenylalanine, the CDR3 has 12 residues. Kept here is only the CDR3 DNA, which spans 36 bases and is read in frame from base 1. TCR beta CDR3 regions were amplified by multiplex PCR with the immunoSEQ immune profiling system according to the manufacturer's instructions. Sequencing was performed on an Illumina NextSeq system. Per the original workflow: Sequence data were processed on the immunoSEQ Analyzer platform, and clonality was computed as the square root of Simpson's index of productive rearrangements. Similarity in V and J usage was quantified by Jensen-Shannon distance, and CDR3 generation probabilities were calculated with OLGA. Shared CDR3 sequences were searched against the immuneACCESS database (August 2020) and VDJdb (December 2020). TCRdb holds this immuneACCESS table with in-frame rearrangements only. Some clones are missing; in checked studies, unresolved V genes explain under half, and the rest has no known cause. The DNA gave D and trimming, while V, J and clone size come from that table. Present in this sample are 30,000 to 40,000 clones, 96% of which were seen just once. Around 0.18% of the sample comes from the top ten.

The twin pairs came from the European Cystic Fibrosis Twin and Sibling Study Cohort, a cohort that recruited patients from over a hundred CF clinics across 14 European countries. Zygosity and CFTR genotype were verified in-house, with zygosity tested by multiplex PCR of nine short tandem repeat loci. Peripheral blood was sampled from each twin, with clinical parameters recorded on the day of blood sampling. Genomic DNA was isolated from peripheral blood cells with phenol/chloroform and kept in TE buffer at 4 degrees C. This TCR came from a girl aged 2 to 10 with cystic fibrosis. The specimen sequenced was blood. The chain is assembled from TRBV29-1 and TRBJ2-7, with no reliable assignment of the D segment. The CDR3: CSVWAENYEQYF. The DNA sequence follows: TGCAGCGTTTGGGCAGAGAACTACGAGCAGTACTTC.